This entry concerns a single T cell receptor (beta chain). Its antigen is not known. Trimming pared 6 bases from V and 0 bases from J, leaving 11 bases between. Per germline, CDR1 SGHVS and CDR2 FQNEAQ. There are 14 residues in the CDR3. The record originates from a study of T cell responses to AZD1222 COVID-19 vaccine. Study observations and caveats: White British people made up most donors, females outnumbered males, and clonal diversity was possibly underestimated. Just a handful of AZD1222 recipients were seropositive at baseline. Reportedly, nearly half of unique spike TCRs recognized epitopes outside B.1.351/B.1.1.7 mutations. Along spike, vaccine-associated CD4 TCRs were found throughout, with dominance at 160-218 and 743-854.

Here immunoSEQ multiplex PCR was the method, and the copy in TCRdb shows in-frame clones only, minus some. The sample lists around 120,000 clones; 85% to 95% were seen once. The V call is TRBV7-8, the J call TRBJ2-5, with unresolved D. Specimen: peripheral blood, collected 28 days after the second AZD1222 dose. The TCR was taken from an adult who received the AZD1222 COVID-19 vaccine. This CDR3 reads CASSYSLYQETQYF. The CDR3 DNA follows: TGTGCCAGCAGTTACTCTTTGTACCAAGAGACCCAGTACTTC.